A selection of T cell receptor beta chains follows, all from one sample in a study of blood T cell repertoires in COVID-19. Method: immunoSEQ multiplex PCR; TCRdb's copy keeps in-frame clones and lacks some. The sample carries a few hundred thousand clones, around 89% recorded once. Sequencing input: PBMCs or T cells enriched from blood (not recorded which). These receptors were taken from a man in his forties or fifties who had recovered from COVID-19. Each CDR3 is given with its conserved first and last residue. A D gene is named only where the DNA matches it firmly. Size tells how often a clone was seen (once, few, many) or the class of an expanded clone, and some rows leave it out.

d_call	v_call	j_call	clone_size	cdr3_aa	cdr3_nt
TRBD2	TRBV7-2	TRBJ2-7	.	CASSSGLATYEQYF	TGTGCCAGCAGCTCGGGACTAGCCACCTACGAGCAGTACTTC
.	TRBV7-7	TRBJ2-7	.	CASSSSQGAEQYF	TGTGCCAGCAGCTCTTCACAGGGAGCGGAGCAGTACTTC
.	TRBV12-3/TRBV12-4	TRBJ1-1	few	CASSPTTQGEAFF	TGTGCCAGCAGTCCAACTACTCAGGGGGAAGCTTTCTTT
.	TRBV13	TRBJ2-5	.	CASTDILGETQYF	TGTGCCAGCACGGACATCCTGGGGGAGACCCAGTACTTC
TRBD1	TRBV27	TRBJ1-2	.	CASSGQGPYGYTF	TGTGCCAGCAGTGGACAGGGCCCTTATGGCTACACCTTC
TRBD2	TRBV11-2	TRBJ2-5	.	CASRTGTSGRLETQYF	TGTGCCAGCAGAACCGGGACTAGCGGGAGGCTGGAGACCCAGTACTTC
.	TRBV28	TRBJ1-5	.	CASSLHHITSNQPQHF	TGTGCCAGCAGTCTCCACCACATCACTAGCAATCAGCCCCAGCATTTT
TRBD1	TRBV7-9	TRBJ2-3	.	CASRTGTADTQYF	TGTGCCAGCAGGACAGGGACCGCGGATACGCAGTATTTT
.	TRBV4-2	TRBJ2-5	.	CASSQAFTGQETQYF	TGTGCCAGCAGCCAAGCTTTCACAGGGCAAGAGACCCAGTACTTC
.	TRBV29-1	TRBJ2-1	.	CSVEERKYNEQFF	TGCAGCGTTGAGGAGAGAAAATACAATGAGCAGTTCTTC
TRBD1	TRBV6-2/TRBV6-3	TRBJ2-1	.	CASSFRDRGRNEQFF	TGTGCCAGCAGTTTCCGGGACAGGGGGCGGAATGAGCAGTTCTTC
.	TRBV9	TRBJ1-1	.	CASSPDDGARAFF	TGTGCCAGCAGCCCCGACGATGGGGCCCGCGCTTTCTTT
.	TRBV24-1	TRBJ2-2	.	CATGGGSTGELFF	TGTGCCACGGGAGGGGGGAGCACCGGGGAGCTGTTTTTT
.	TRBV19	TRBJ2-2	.	CASRIGGVKAGELFF	TGTGCCAGCCGAATAGGGGGGGTTAAGGCCGGGGAGCTGTTTTTT
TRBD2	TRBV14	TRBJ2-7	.	CASSPLRTSGGLLSYEQYF	TGTGCCAGCAGCCCTCTTCGGACTAGCGGGGGGCTACTCTCCTACGAGCAGTACTTC
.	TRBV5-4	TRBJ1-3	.	CASSTYGGVSGNTIYF	TGTGCCAGCAGTACGTACGGGGGGGTCTCTGGAAACACCATATATTTT
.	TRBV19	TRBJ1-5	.	CASSIVWTVAQYPIYSNQPQHF	TGTGCCAGTAGTATAGTGTGGACAGTTGCCCAATATCCGATTTATAGCAATCAGCCCCAGCATTTT
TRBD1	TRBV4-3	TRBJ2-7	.	CASSQGTGDYEQYF	TGCGCCAGCAGCCAGGGGACAGGTGACTACGAGCAGTACTTC
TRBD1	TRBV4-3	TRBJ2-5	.	CASSRRQGVTETQYF	TGCGCCAGCAGCCGCCGGCAGGGGGTTACAGAGACCCAGTACTTC
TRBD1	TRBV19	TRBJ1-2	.	CASSIDRGLGGYTF	TGTGCCAGTAGTATAGACAGGGGGCTTGGTGGCTACACCTTC
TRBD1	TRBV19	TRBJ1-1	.	CASRTRQGVRGEAFF	TGTGCCAGTAGAACGAGACAGGGCGTTCGGGGTGAAGCTTTCTTT
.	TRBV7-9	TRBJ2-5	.	CASSSAPGETQYF	TGTGCCAGCAGTTCAGCCCCAGGAGAGACCCAGTACTTC
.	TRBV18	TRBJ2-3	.	CASSPGQLVRADTQYF	TGTGCCAGCTCACCGGGCCAACTAGTCCGGGCAGATACGCAGTATTTT
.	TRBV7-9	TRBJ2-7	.	CASSFPRDSGSYEQYF	TGTGCCAGCAGCTTCCCCAGGGACTCTGGCTCCTACGAGCAGTACTTC
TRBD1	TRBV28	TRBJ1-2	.	CASRSGTAAIYGYTF	TGTGCCAGCAGATCCGGGACAGCAGCGATCTATGGCTACACCTTC
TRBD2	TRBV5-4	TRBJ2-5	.	CASSFGGSGETQYF	TGTGCCAGCAGCTTTGGCGGGAGCGGCGAGACCCAGTACTTC
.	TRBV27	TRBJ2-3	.	CASSLSFLLSGTQYF	TGTGCCAGCAGTTTATCGTTTTTATTGTCCGGTACGCAGTATTTT
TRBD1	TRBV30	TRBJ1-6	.	CAWSSPGTGVNGYSPLHF	TGTGCCTGGAGTTCCCCCGGGACAGGGGTAAATGGTTATTCACCCCTCCACTTT
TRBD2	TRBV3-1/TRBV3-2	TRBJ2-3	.	CASSQDFYVASGTSTDTQYF	TGTGCCAGCAGCCAAGATTTTTATGTGGCTAGCGGGACTAGCACAGATACGCAGTATTTT
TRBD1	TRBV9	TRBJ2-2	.	CASSVRGQRTGELFF	TGTGCCAGCAGCGTCAGGGGGCAGCGAACCGGGGAGCTGTTTTTT
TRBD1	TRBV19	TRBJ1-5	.	CASNTDRGQPQHF	TGTGCCAGTAACACTGACAGGGGTCAGCCCCAGCATTTT
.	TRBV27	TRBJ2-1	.	CASTPSSFWDEQFF	TGTGCCAGCACTCCTAGCTCCTTTTGGGATGAGCAGTTCTTC
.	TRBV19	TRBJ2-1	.	CASTWGGPSYNEQFF	TGTGCCAGTACCTGGGGGGGGCCATCCTACAATGAGCAGTTCTTC
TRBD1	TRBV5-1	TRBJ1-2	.	CASSLGLQGQHTF	TGCGCCAGCAGCTTGGGTCTACAGGGGCAACATACCTTC
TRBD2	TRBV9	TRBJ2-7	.	CASSPSSGRAGEQYF	TGTGCCAGCAGCCCCTCTAGCGGGAGGGCCGGCGAGCAGTACTTC
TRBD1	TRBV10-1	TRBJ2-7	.	CASSELRGRGYEQYF	TGCGCCAGCAGTGAGTTAAGGGGGCGCGGCTACGAGCAGTACTTC
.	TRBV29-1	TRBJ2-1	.	CSVGGAGPWYNEQFF	TGCAGCGTTGGAGGCGCGGGACCCTGGTACAATGAGCAGTTCTTC
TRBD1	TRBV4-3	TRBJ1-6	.	CASSQGPGQGASSPLHF	TGCGCCAGCAGCCAAGGACCGGGACAGGGGGCAAGTTCACCCCTCCACTTT
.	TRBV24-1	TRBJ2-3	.	CATSDPTARDLADTQYF	TGTGCCACCAGTGATCCAACGGCCAGGGATTTAGCAGATACGCAGTATTTT
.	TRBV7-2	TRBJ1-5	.	CASSLQGNQPQHF	TGTGCCAGCAGCTTACAGGGAAATCAGCCCCAGCATTTT